These T cell receptor beta chains were read from a single sample in a study of T-cell memory formation after mild COVID-19. From the 5' RACE reads, TCRdb called clonotypes with MiXCR, one entry per CDR3 protein. Here the sample spans fewer than 350,000 distinct CDR3 sequences, 14% being singletons. Material for sequencing was PBMCs or a T cell subset sorted from them (not recorded which). Receptors originate from a man aged 18 to 35 who had mild COVID-19 (a few samples of this study predate the infection). Cell type and time point are not known. Each CDR3 is given with its conserved first and last residue. The D gene is left open where the match is weak. The size of a clone is reported for some rows only, either as once, few or many, or as a class for expanded clones.

V	J	size	D	CDR3	DNA
TRBV5-1	TRBJ2-3	few	NA	CASSPDIKLPTQYF	TGCGCCAGCAGCCCGGACATTAAGCTCCCGACGCAGTATTTT
TRBV3-1	TRBJ2-2	many	TRBD1	CASSRQGAGELFF	TGTGCCAGCAGTCGACAGGGTGCCGGGGAGCTGTTTTTT
TRBV12-3/TRBV12-4	TRBJ1-5	NA	NA	CASSFTLDSNQPQHF	TGTGCCAGCAGTTTTACCCTTGATTCCAATCAGCCCCAGCATTTT
TRBV7-2	TRBJ1-2	many	NA	CASSRLLSAEGGYTF	TGTGCCAGCAGCAGGTTATTGTCAGCCGAGGGGGGCTACACCTTC
TRBV7-2	TRBJ2-5	many	NA	CASSSDSATTQYF	TGTGCCAGCAGCTCGGACTCAGCTACGACCCAGTACTTC
TRBV29-1	TRBJ2-7	few	NA	CSVRPGPSEQYF	TGCAGCGTTAGACCGGGACCATCCGAGCAGTACTTC
TRBV7-2	TRBJ2-5	NA	NA	CASKGYEETQYF	TGTGCCAGCAAGGGGTATGAAGAGACCCAGTACTTC
TRBV5-1	TRBJ1-2	few	NA	CASSLTGRGSAGYTF	TGCGCCAGCAGCTTGACGGGCAGGGGCTCAGCCGGCTACACCTTC
TRBV7-9	TRBJ2-5	few	TRBD2	CASSLSRGGARETQYF	TGTGCCAGCAGCTTATCTCGCGGGGGGGCGCGGGAGACCCAGTACTTC
TRBV6-5	TRBJ1-1	few	TRBD1	CASSYVDRATEAFF	TGTGCCAGCAGTTACGTCGACAGGGCCACTGAAGCTTTCTTT
TRBV7-8	TRBJ2-3	NA	NA	CASSLVSKDTQYF	TGTGCCAGCAGCTTAGTGAGTAAGGATACGCAGTATTTT
TRBV27	TRBJ1-1	NA	NA	CASSYRPWEGMHTEAFF	TGTGCCAGCAGTTATCGACCTTGGGAAGGGATGCACACTGAAGCTTTCTTT
TRBV24-1	TRBJ2-3	NA	NA	CATSDPQSLDTQYF	TGTGCCACCAGTGACCCCCAGAGTTTAGATACGCAGTATTTT
TRBV11-2	TRBJ2-3	few	NA	CASSRSGRSTDTQYF	TGTGCCAGCAGCCGTTCGGGCAGGTCCACAGATACGCAGTATTTT
TRBV6-2/TRBV6-3	TRBJ2-3	many	NA	CASSRRTGPPEYF	TGTGCCAGCAGCCGAAGAACCGGGCCCCCAGAGTATTTT
TRBV6-5	TRBJ2-5	NA	NA	CASQTAEYQETQYF	TGTGCCAGCCAAACAGCGGAGTACCAAGAGACCCAGTACTTC
TRBV11-2	TRBJ1-1	few	TRBD1	CASSLEPDRVVFF	TGTGCCAGCAGCTTAGAACCGGACAGGGTTGTTTTCTTT
TRBV25-1	TRBJ2-5	few	NA	CASSALQWETQYF	TGTGCCAGCAGTGCCCTGCAGTGGGAGACCCAGTACTTC
TRBV7-2	TRBJ2-1	many	NA	CASSSDSSGNEQFF	TGTGCCAGCAGCTCGGACAGCTCTGGGAATGAGCAGTTCTTC
TRBV6-5	TRBJ2-3	many	TRBD2	CASSSGGGATDTQYF	TGTGCCAGCAGTTCAGGCGGGGGGGCCACAGATACGCAGTATTTT
TRBV5-1	TRBJ1-2	few	NA	CASSSQGGSYGYTF	TGCGCCAGCAGCTCACAGGGTGGAAGCTATGGCTACACCTTC
TRBV29-1	TRBJ2-1	many	TRBD2	CSVEKGRGFPNNEQFF	TGCAGCGTTGAGAAGGGGCGGGGGTTCCCCAACAATGAGCAGTTCTTC
TRBV29-1	TRBJ2-2	NA	NA	CSVADQTGELFF	TGCAGCGTTGCGGATCAGACCGGGGAGCTGTTTTTT
TRBV6-2/TRBV6-3	TRBJ1-2	NA	NA	CASSQAVYGYTF	TGTGCCAGCAGCCAAGCGGTCTATGGCTACACCTTC
TRBV28	TRBJ2-5	few	NA	CASSVHGETQYF	TGTGCCAGCAGTGTTCATGGAGAGACCCAGTACTTC
TRBV7-2	TRBJ1-5	few	NA	CASSLHRRGSNQPQHF	TGTGCCAGCAGCTTACATAGGCGGGGATCCAATCAGCCCCAGCATTTT
TRBV19	TRBJ1-1	NA	NA	CASSPGPLNTEAFF	TGTGCCAGTAGCCCGGGGCCTTTGAACACTGAAGCTTTCTTT
TRBV5-1	TRBJ2-7	NA	TRBD1	CASSRSGTGRYEQYF	TGCGCCAGCAGCCGCTCCGGGACAGGAAGGTACGAGCAGTACTTC
TRBV20-1	TRBJ2-7	few	NA	CSAVQGNGGGEQYF	TGCAGTGCTGTACAGGGCAATGGTGGGGGCGAGCAGTACTTC
TRBV5-1	TRBJ1-1	many	TRBD1	CASSYRQGINTEAFF	TGCGCCAGCAGCTATAGACAGGGGATAAACACTGAAGCTTTCTTT
TRBV19	TRBJ2-2	NA	TRBD1	CASSMGTGIGTGELFF	TGTGCCAGTAGTATGGGGACAGGGATCGGCACCGGGGAGCTGTTTTTT
TRBV7-2	TRBJ2-1	NA	NA	CASSLARAREQFF	TGTGCCAGCAGCTTAGCCAGGGCCCGTGAGCAGTTCTTC
TRBV2	TRBJ2-4	few	NA	CASMATSTQNIQYF	TGTGCCAGCATGGCAACTAGCACCCAAAACATTCAGTACTTC
TRBV19	TRBJ1-2	NA	NA	CASLSGDYGYTF	TGTGCCAGTCTCTCAGGGGACTATGGCTACACCTTC
TRBV20-1	TRBJ2-1	NA	NA	CSANQGSNEQFF	TGCAGTGCTAATCAAGGGAGTAATGAGCAGTTCTTC
TRBV5-1	TRBJ2-1	NA	NA	CASSRSPQDNEQFF	TGCGCCAGCAGCAGATCCCCCCAGGACAATGAGCAGTTCTTC